The rows below give T cell receptor beta chains drawn from one sample of a study of T cells after yellow fever vaccination. TCRdb re-called the 5' RACE reads with MiXCR, one entry per CDR3 protein. The sample consists of 500,000 to 650,000 distinct CDR3 sequences, around 12% of them appearing once. Sequenced material: PBMCs, taken on the day of the yellow fever booster vaccination. The source is a young man who received the YFV17D yellow fever vaccine. Each CDR3 is given with its conserved first and last residue. The D gene is left open where the match is weak. Clone size is not always given. Where it is, it says once, few, many or a class for expanded clones.

CDR3nt: TGCAGCTGTACCCCCGGGGAGGAGACCCAGTACTTC; CDR3aa: CSCTPGEETQYF; j_gene: TRBJ2-5; abundance: -; d_gene: -; v_gene: TRBV20-1
CDR3nt: TGCAGTGCTAGAGAGACTAGGACGATCGGGGCCCAGTACTTC; CDR3aa: CSARETRTIGAQYF; j_gene: TRBJ2-5; abundance: -; d_gene: -; v_gene: TRBV20-1
CDR3nt: TGTGCCAGCAGGAAGACTAGTGCGCAGTATTTT; CDR3aa: CASRKTSAQYF; j_gene: TRBJ2-3; abundance: few; d_gene: -; v_gene: TRBV6-2/TRBV6-3
CDR3nt: TGTGCCAGCGGCTCCAGGGGGTCAGATACGCAGTATTTT; CDR3aa: CASGSRGSDTQYF; j_gene: TRBJ2-3; abundance: -; d_gene: TRBD1; v_gene: TRBV7-2
CDR3nt: TGTGCCAGCTCACTAGGAGGAAGTCGGAACACTGAAGCTTTCTTT; CDR3aa: CASSLGGSRNTEAFF; j_gene: TRBJ1-1; abundance: once; d_gene: -; v_gene: TRBV18
CDR3nt: TGCAGCGTTGTAAAGGCGGGCCATGAAAAACTGTTTTTT; CDR3aa: CSVVKAGHEKLFF; j_gene: TRBJ1-4; abundance: -; d_gene: -; v_gene: TRBV29-1
CDR3nt: TGTGCCAGCAGTGCCTTGGGACTAGCGCACTACAATGAGCAGTTCTTC; CDR3aa: CASSALGLAHYNEQFF; j_gene: TRBJ2-1; abundance: many; d_gene: TRBD2; v_gene: TRBV6-2/TRBV6-3
CDR3nt: TGTGCCAGCAGCTTAACAGGGCTTCCTCTCACTGAAGCTTTCTTT; CDR3aa: CASSLTGLPLTEAFF; j_gene: TRBJ1-1; abundance: -; d_gene: -; v_gene: TRBV7-2
CDR3nt: TGTGCCAGCAGCACGATGAACATTCAGTACTTC; CDR3aa: CASSTMNIQYF; j_gene: TRBJ2-4; abundance: few; d_gene: -; v_gene: TRBV7-2
CDR3nt: TGTGCCAGCAGCAACATGTTAGCGGGAGAAGAGACCCAGTACTTC; CDR3aa: CASSNMLAGEETQYF; j_gene: TRBJ2-5; abundance: few; d_gene: TRBD2; v_gene: TRBV3-1
CDR3nt: TGCAGCGTTGAACATCGACAGGGGCACACCGGGGAGCTGTTTTTT; CDR3aa: CSVEHRQGHTGELFF; j_gene: TRBJ2-2; abundance: -; d_gene: TRBD1; v_gene: TRBV29-1
CDR3nt: TGCAGCGTGCTGGGTATGAGGGGGGAGCACTCCTACGAGCAGTACTTC; CDR3aa: CSVLGMRGEHSYEQYF; j_gene: TRBJ2-7; abundance: few; d_gene: -; v_gene: TRBV29-1
CDR3nt: TGCAGTGCTAGAGATCTTGCTGGTAATGAAAAACTGTTTTTT; CDR3aa: CSARDLAGNEKLFF; j_gene: TRBJ1-4; abundance: -; d_gene: -; v_gene: TRBV20-1